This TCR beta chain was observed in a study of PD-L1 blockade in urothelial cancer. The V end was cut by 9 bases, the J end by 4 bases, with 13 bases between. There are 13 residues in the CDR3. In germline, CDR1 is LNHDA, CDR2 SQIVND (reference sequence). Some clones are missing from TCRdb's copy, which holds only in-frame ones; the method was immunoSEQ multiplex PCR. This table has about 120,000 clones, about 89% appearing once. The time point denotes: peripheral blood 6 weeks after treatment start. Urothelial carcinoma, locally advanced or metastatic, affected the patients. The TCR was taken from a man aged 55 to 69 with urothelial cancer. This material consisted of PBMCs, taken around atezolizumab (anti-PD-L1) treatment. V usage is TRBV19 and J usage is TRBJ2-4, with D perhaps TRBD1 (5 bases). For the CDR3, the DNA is TGTGCCAGCCGAGGACATTCGAAAAACATTCAGTACTTC. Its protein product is CASRGHSKNIQYF.